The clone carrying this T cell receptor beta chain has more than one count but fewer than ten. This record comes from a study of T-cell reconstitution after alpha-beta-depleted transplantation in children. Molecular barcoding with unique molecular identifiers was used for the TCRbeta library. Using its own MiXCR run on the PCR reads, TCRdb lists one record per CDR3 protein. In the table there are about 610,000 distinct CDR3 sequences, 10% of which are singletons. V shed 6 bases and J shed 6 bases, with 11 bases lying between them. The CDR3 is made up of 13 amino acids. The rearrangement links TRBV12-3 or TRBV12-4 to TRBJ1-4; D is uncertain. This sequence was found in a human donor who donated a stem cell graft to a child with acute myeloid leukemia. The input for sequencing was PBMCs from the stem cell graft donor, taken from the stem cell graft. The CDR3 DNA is TGTGCCAGCAGCTCCGGACGGTATGAAAAACTGTTTTTT. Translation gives CASSSGRYEKLFF.